These 27 T cell receptor beta chains were sequenced from one sample in a study of cytomegalovirus exposure and HLA in healthy donors. A multiplex PCR was run with 60 Vbeta primers and 13 Jbeta primers. Method: immunoSEQ multiplex PCR; TCRdb's copy keeps in-frame clones and lacks some. This table has 170,000 or so clones, more than 65% appearing once. Sequencing was performed on PBMCs. These receptors were obtained from a man aged 45-65 years in good health and CMV-seropositive.

The gene calls are TRBV4-1 and TRBJ2-7; D is possibly TRBD1 (6 bases). CDR1 is MGHRA, CDR2 YSYEKL, per germline. Trimming stripped 1 base from V and 3 bases from J, with 13 bases between. There are 15 residues in the CDR3. CDR3 DNA sequence: TGCGCCAGCAGCCAAGCCCCGACAGGCCTCTACGAGCAGTACTTC. Translation gives CASSQAPTGLYEQYF.

This CDR3 reads CASSQRDRGATNEKLFF. The CDR3 DNA reads TGTGCCAGCAGCCAAAGGGACAGGGGCGCAACTAATGAAAAACTGTTTTTT. The chain has TRBV11-2 and TRBJ1-4; 10 bases match TRBD1. The germline V gene has CDR1 SGHAT and CDR2 FQNNGV. The ends lost 5 bases at V and 0 bases at J; junction bases unmatched: 6. The CDR3 is made up of 17 amino acids.

This clone occurred a few times. The rearrangement links TRBV19 to TRBJ1-2; 7 bases map to TRBD1. The CDR3 totals 14 residues. V gave up 4 bases and J gave up 4 bases; unmatched junction bases: 6. Germline CDR1 is LNHDA and CDR2 is SQIVND (reference sequence). The CDR3 coding sequence is TGTGCCAGTAGTACGGGGACAGTTTCCTATGGCTACACCTTC. It specifies CASSTGTVSYGYTF.

A word on this clone: At one of its ends the junction is not consistent with the germline gene, which may arise from a read error. This chain links TRBV19 with TRBJ2-1; perhaps TRBD2 as D (6 bases). The CDR3 is 11 residues long. The germline CDR1 and CDR2 sequences are LNHDA and SQIVND (reference sequence). The CDR3 protein is CANIRLAPLLF. Here the CDR3 DNA reads TGTGCCAATATACGCCTAGCGCCCCTCCTCTTC.

The genes are TRBV7-3 and TRBJ2-5, with 14 nucleotides matching TRBD2. The germline V gene has CDR1 SGHTA and CDR2 FQGTGA. This CDR3 is built from 15 residues. The trim removed 5 bases at V and 5 bases at J, leaving 4 bases unmatched. The CDR3 loop is CASSPGLAGDETQYF. In nucleotides, the CDR3 is TGTGCCAGCAGCCCGGGACTAGCGGGAGATGAGACCCAGTACTTC.

The DNA for the CDR3 is TGTGCCAGCAGCTTGGGGGACAGTACCGGAGATACGCAGTATTTT. Protein sequence: CASSLGDSTGDTQYF. The chain couples TRBV7-3 to TRBJ2-3, with 7 bases fitting TRBD1. Germline V lookup: CDR1 SGHTA, CDR2 FQGTGA. The CDR3 has 15 amino acids. With 3 bases clipped from V and 5 bases from J, the junction kept 8 bases outside the gene matches. Full variable domain (missing parts from reference TRBV7-3 and TRBJ2-3): GAGVSQTPSNKVTEKGKYVELRCDPISGHTALYWYRQSLGQGPEFLIYFQGTGAADDSGLPNDRFFAVRPEGSVSTLKIQRTERGDSAVYLCASSLGDSTGDTQYFGPGTRLTVL.

The DNA of the CDR3 is TGTGCCAGCAGCCCCGGGGAGGCCTACAATGAGCAGTTCTTC. It yields the protein CASSPGEAYNEQFF. The chain combines TRBV11-3 with TRBJ2-1, with D maybe TRBD2 (6 bases). V was cut by 5 bases and J by 2 bases, with 10 bases left in between. This CDR3 comprises 14 residues. The germline gives CDR1 SGHNT, CDR2 YENEEA. Using reference TRBV11-3 and TRBJ2-1 for the parts outside the CDR3, the full variable domain is EAGVVQSPRYKIIEKKQPVAFWCNPISGHNTLYWYLQNLGQGPELLIRYENEEAVDDSQLPKDRFSAERLKGVDSTLKIQPAELGDSAVYLCASSPGEAYNEQFFGPGTRLTVL.

V is TRBV29-1 and J is TRBJ2-7, with D maybe TRBD1 (5 bases). The CDR3 is 11 residues long. Germline V CDR1 and CDR2: SQVTM, ANQGSEA. The ends were cut back, 4 bases at V and 5 bases at J, with 9 bases in the middle. CDR3: CSVGQGNEQYV. CDR3 coding DNA: TGCAGCGTTGGGCAGGGTAACGAGCAGTACGTC.

CDR3 amino acids: CASTGRQGYYEQYF. The CDR3 DNA sequence: TGTGCCAGCACTGGCAGGCAGGGATACTACGAGCAGTACTTC. This chain joins TRBV2 and TRBJ2-7; D may be TRBD1 (5 bases). The CDR3 contains 14 residues. CDR1 is SNHLY and CDR2 is FYNNEI in the germline V gene. V was clipped by 7 bases and J by 3 bases, with 16 bases between them.

This clone was counted a single time. Compared with germline, one end of the junction differs, possibly owing to a read error. The V and J genes are TRBV7-2 and TRBJ2-7; a weak D match, TRBD1 (5 bases). This CDR3 is 12 amino acids long. Germline CDR1 reads SGHTA; CDR2 reads FQGNSA. The CDR3 is CASSLTAQGWHF. CDR3 sequence (DNA): TGTGCCAGCAGCTTAACAGCGCAGGGATGGCACTTC.

On this clone: One end of the junction fails to match germline, which may point to a read error. The V call is TRBV7-8, the J call TRBJ2-3, with TRBD2 matching over 13 bases. Germline assignment: CDR1 SGHVS and CDR2 FQNEAQ. The CDR3 spans 16 residues. Here the CDR3 reads CASSLRTSGSKDTQYF. CDR3 coding DNA: TGTGCCAGCAGCCTCCGGACTAGCGGGAGCAAAGATACGCAGTATTTT.

This clone was detected once. V is TRBV19 and J is TRBJ1-2, with D tentatively TRBD1 (6 bases). Trimming cost V 6 bases and J 0 bases, with 14 bases left between them. The CDR3 is 15 residues long. The germline V gene has CDR1 LNHDA and CDR2 SQIVND (reference sequence). This CDR3 reads CASSQTGIANYGYTF. CDR3 sequence (DNA): TGTGCCAGTAGCCAGACAGGAATAGCTAACTATGGCTACACCTTC.

This chain uses TRBV27 with TRBJ2-5; perhaps TRBD2 as D (5 bases). The V and J ends lost 4 bases and 7 bases respectively, with 13 bases between them. The CDR3 runs 13 residues. Germline-derived CDR1 and CDR2 are MNHEY and SMNVEV (reference sequence). The CDR3 nucleotides are TGTGCCAGCAGTTCCCAGGACTGGTCGACCCAGTACTTC. Residues: CASSSQDWSTQYF.

This clone was counted a few times. The chain employs TRBV9 and TRBJ2-7, with D tentatively TRBD2 (5 bases). This CDR3 is 12 amino acids long. Germline loops: CDR1 SGDLS, CDR2 YYNGEE. Deletions cut 3 bases from V and 9 bases from J, with 13 bases between. The CDR3 spells CASSAERGGQYF. CDR3 DNA: TGTGCCAGCAGCGCCGAGCGCGGAGGGCAGTACTTC.

In this sample, this clone turned up a few times. The V gene is TRBV14, the J gene TRBJ1-4; the D is unclear. CDR1 is SGHDN and CDR2 is FVKESK in the germline V gene. V was pared by 4 bases and J by 2 bases, with 5 bases between. There are 13 residues in the CDR3. CDR3 DNA sequence: TGTGCCAGCAGCCGCTATACTAATGAAAAACTGTTTTTT. The encoded protein is CASSRYTNEKLFF. Drawing the rest from reference TRBV14 and TRBJ1-4, the complete variable domain is EAGVTQFPSHSVIEKGQTVTLRCDPISGHDNLYWYRRVMGKEIKFLLHFVKESKQDESGMPNNRFLAERTGGTYSTLKVQPAELEDSGVYFCASSRYTNEKLFFGSGTQLSVL.

The chain uses TRBV6-1 and TRBJ1-2; D possibly corresponds to TRBD1 (5 bases). Germline V gene lookup returns CDR1 MNHNS and CDR2 SASEGT. V lost 7 bases to trimming and J lost 0 bases, with 12 bases between them. This CDR3 spans 14 amino acids. CDR3 amino acids: CASTPAGANYGYTF. The CDR3 DNA reads as TGTGCCAGCACCCCGGCGGGGGCTAACTATGGCTACACCTTC.

The gene calls are TRBV11-3 and TRBJ1-2; TRBD1 matches at 10 bases. This CDR3 comprises 15 residues. J was trimmed by 5 bases and V by 4 bases; bases with no gene match: 7. The germline V gene encodes CDR1 SGHNT and CDR2 YENEEA. The CDR3 is CASSSGQGGNYGYTF. CDR3 bases: TGTGCCAGCAGCTCCGGACAGGGGGGAAATTATGGCTACACCTTC.

This chain joins TRBV21-1 and TRBJ2-7; TRBD1 is the table's D call, not checked against the DNA. TRBV21-1 is a listed pseudogene. The CDR3 runs to 18 residues. CDR3 amino acids: CASRFRGTGDTSSYEQYV. CDR3 DNA: TGTGCCAGCAGATTCCGGGGGACAGGAGATACTAGCAGCTACGAGCAGTACGTC.

This chain connects TRBV7-2 to TRBJ1-2; tentatively, D is TRBD1 (5 bases). V was cut by 1 base and J by 4 bases, with 13 bases left in between. The germline CDR1 and CDR2 sequences are SGHTA and FQGNSA. The CDR3 is 15 residues long. This CDR3 is CASSLDRTQPYGYTF. CDR3 DNA sequence: TGTGCCAGCAGCTTAGACAGGACACAACCCTATGGCTACACCTTC. Full variable domain (outside the CDR3, taken from reference TRBV7-2 and TRBJ1-2): GAGVSQSPSNKVTEKGKDVELRCDPISGHTALYWYRQSLGQGLEFLIYFQGNSAPDKSGLPSDRFSAERTGGSVSTLTIQRTQQEDSAVYLCASSLDRTQPYGYTFGSGTRLTVV.

The chain links TRBV7-6 to TRBJ1-3; 7 nucleotides line up with TRBD1. Unmatched junction bases numbered 0, after V lost 1 base and J lost 0 bases. CDR1 is SGHVS and CDR2 is FNYEAQ in the germline V gene. The CDR3 length is 15 residues. CDR3 DNA sequence: TGTGCCAGCAGCTTAGGACAGGGCTCTGGAAACACCATATATTTT. This codes for CASSLGQGSGNTIYF.

CDR3 residues: CASSLDYEVGTSVFDEQFF. The CDR3 bases are TGTGCCAGCAGCTTAGATTACGAAGTAGGGACTAGCGTTTTCGATGAGCAGTTCTTC. The V call is TRBV11-3, the J call TRBJ2-1; 10 positions agree with TRBD2. This CDR3 spans 19 amino acids. J gave up 8 bases and V 0 bases, and 16 bases lay outside the gene matches. The germline V gene has CDR1 SGHNT and CDR2 YENEEA.

This clone was detected once. The chain recombines TRBV7-9 with TRBJ2-5; D unclear. The CDR3 contains 14 residues. V was trimmed by 4 bases and J by 3 bases, leaving 12 bases between them. The germline V gene encodes CDR1 SEHNR and CDR2 FQNEAQ (reference sequence). CDR3 region: CASSSAGLEETQYF. CDR3 DNA sequence: TGTGCCAGCAGCTCCGCCGGTTTAGAAGAGACCCAGTACTTC.

The rearrangement uses TRBV2 and TRBJ2-1, with D tentatively TRBD1 (6 bases). Germline V lookup: CDR1 SNHLY, CDR2 FYNNEI. Deletions cut 3 bases from V and 4 bases from J, with 10 bases between. CDR3 length equals 14 residues. The CDR3 loop reads CASSEGALYNEQFF. In DNA form, the CDR3 reads TGTGCCAGCAGTGAGGGGGCGTTATACAATGAGCAGTTCTTC.

This chain connects TRBV23-1 to TRBJ2-7; D might be TRBD2 (6 bases). TRBV23-1 is an open reading frame whose function is uncertain. The CDR3 extends over 18 amino acids. The V end was cut by 3 bases, the J end by 2 bases, with 23 bases between. In DNA, the CDR3 is TGCGCCAGCAGTCACCCCCCGAGCGGGCGGGGTTCCCCCTACGAGCAGTACTTC. It yields the protein CASSHPPSGRGSPYEQYF.

The chain combines TRBV11-2 with TRBJ2-2; maybe TRBD1 (6 bases). V was clipped by 5 bases and J by 2 bases, with 18 bases between them. CDR3 size: 17 residues. Germline assignment: CDR1 SGHAT and CDR2 FQNNGV. CDR3 sequence reads: CASSPRGWGSNTGELFF. CDR3 DNA sequence: TGTGCCAGCAGCCCAAGGGGGTGGGGGAGTAACACCGGGGAGCTGTTTTTT.

The chain recombines TRBV5-1 with TRBJ1-1, with 12 positions matching TRBD1. The length of the CDR3 is 17 residues. Trimming cost V 2 bases and J 6 bases; bases outside gene matches: 11. Germline V gives CDR1 SGHRS, CDR2 YFSETQ. CDR3 protein: CASSFRGTGGVTAEAFF. The DNA for the CDR3 is TGCGCCAGCAGCTTTCGTGGGACAGGGGGCGTAACAGCTGAAGCTTTCTTT. Complete variable domain (other parts from reference TRBV5-1 and TRBJ1-1): KAGVTQTPRYLIKTRGQQVTLSCSPISGHRSVSWYQQTPGQGLQFLFEYFSETQRNKGNFPGRFSGRQFSNSRSEMNVSTLELGDSALYLCASSFRGTGGVTAEAFFGQGTRLTVV.

The rearrangement links TRBV9 to TRBJ2-3; TRBD2 agrees at 9 bases. This CDR3 is 16 amino acids long. V was clipped by 3 bases and J by 4 bases; unmatched bases: 9. The germline CDR1 and CDR2 sequences are SGDLS and YYNGEE. CDR3 sequence reads: CASSARPSGIADTQYF. In DNA form, the CDR3 reads TGTGCCAGCAGCGCCAGACCTAGCGGGATAGCAGATACGCAGTATTTT.